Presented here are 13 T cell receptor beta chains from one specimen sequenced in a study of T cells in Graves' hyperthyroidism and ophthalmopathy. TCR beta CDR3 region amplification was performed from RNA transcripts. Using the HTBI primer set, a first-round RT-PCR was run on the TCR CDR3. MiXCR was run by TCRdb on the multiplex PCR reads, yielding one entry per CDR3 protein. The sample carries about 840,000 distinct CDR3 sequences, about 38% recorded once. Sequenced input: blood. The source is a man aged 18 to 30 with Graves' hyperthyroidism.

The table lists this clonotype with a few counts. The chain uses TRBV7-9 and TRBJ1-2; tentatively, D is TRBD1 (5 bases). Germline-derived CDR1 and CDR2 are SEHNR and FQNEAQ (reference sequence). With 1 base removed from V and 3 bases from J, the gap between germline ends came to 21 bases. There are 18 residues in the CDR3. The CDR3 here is CASSLVPEQVGGYYGYTF. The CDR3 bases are TGTGCCAGCAGCTTAGTCCCCGAACAGGTTGGGGGATACTATGGCTACACCTTC.

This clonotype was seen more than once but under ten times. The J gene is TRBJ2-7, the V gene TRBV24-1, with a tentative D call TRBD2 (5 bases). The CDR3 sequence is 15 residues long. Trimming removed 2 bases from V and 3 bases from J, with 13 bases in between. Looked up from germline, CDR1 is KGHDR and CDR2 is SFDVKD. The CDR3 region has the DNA TGTGCCACCAGTGATTCCGCCGCGGGCTTCTACGAGCAGTACTTC. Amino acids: CATSDSAAGFYEQYF.

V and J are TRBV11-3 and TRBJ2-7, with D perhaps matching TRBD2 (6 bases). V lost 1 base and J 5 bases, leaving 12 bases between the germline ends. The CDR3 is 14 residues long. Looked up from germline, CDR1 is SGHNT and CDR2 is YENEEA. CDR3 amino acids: CASSLGRRVHEQYF. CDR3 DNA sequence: TGTGCCAGCAGCTTAGGGAGGAGGGTCCACGAGCAGTACTTC.

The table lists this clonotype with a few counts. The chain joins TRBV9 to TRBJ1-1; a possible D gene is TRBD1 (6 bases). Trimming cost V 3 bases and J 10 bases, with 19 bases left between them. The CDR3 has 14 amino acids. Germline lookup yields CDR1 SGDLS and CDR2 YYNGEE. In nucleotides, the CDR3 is TGTGCCAGCAGCGACCGTCCGGACAGAAGCGGAGCTTTCTTT. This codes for CASSDRPDRSGAFF.

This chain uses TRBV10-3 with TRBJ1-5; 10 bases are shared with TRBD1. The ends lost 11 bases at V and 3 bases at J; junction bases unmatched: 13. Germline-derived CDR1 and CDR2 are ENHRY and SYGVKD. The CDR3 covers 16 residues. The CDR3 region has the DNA TGTGCCCCAGGGACAGGGGTAGGATTTTCCAATCAGCCCCAGCATTTT. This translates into CAPGTGVGFSNQPQHF.

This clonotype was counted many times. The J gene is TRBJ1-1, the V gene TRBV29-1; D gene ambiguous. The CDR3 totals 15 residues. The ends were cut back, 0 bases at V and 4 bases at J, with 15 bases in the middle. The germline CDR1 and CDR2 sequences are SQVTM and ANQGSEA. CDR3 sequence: CSVEDLRPMGTEAFF. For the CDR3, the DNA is TGCAGCGTTGAAGATCTTCGACCTATGGGCACTGAAGCTTTCTTT.

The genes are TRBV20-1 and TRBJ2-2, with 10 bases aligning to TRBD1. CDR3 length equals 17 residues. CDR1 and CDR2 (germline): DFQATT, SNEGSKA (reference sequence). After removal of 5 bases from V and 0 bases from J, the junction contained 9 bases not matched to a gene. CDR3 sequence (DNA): TGCAGTGCTGCCGGGACAGGGGACCCGACGAACACCGGGGAGCTGTTTTTT. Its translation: CSAAGTGDPTNTGELFF.

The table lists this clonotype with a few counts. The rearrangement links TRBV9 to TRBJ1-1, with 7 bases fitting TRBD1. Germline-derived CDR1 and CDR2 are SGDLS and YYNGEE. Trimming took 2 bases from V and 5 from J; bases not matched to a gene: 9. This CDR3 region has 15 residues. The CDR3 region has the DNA TGTGCCAGCAGCGTCGGGACAGACTATTGGACTGAAGCTTTCTTT. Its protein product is CASSVGTDYWTEAFF.

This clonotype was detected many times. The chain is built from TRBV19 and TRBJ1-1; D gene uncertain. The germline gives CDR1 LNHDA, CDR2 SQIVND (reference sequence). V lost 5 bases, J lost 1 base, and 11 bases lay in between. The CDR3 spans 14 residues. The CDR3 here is CASSRLPTNTEAFF. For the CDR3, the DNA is TGTGCCAGTAGTCGGCTGCCGACGAACACTGAAGCTTTCTTT.

CDR3 amino acids: CASSQEEQPDSPLHF. In nucleotides, the CDR3 is TGCGCCAGCAGCCAAGAGGAGCAGCCTGATTCACCCCTCCACTTT. This chain links TRBV4-1 with TRBJ1-6; D unresolved. With 0 bases removed from V and 8 bases from J, the gap between germline ends came to 11 bases. The CDR3 extends over 15 amino acids. Germline V gene sequence: CDR1 MGHRA, CDR2 YSYEKL.

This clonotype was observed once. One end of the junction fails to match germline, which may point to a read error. CDR3 nucleotide sequence: TGCAGTGCTAGGTCTTGGCGGCGGGATAATCAGCCCCGGCATTTT. The encoded protein is CSARSWRRDNQPRHF. V and J are TRBV20-1 and TRBJ1-5; no firm D call. The germline V gene encodes CDR1 DFQATT and CDR2 SNEGSKA (reference sequence). This CDR3 is built from 15 residues.

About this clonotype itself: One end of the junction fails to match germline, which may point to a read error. CDR3 residues: CASSSQSTGLLDTEAFF. In DNA, the CDR3 is TGTGCCAGCAGTTCCCAGTCGACAGGGCTTTTGGACACTGAAGCCTTCTTT. V is TRBV7-9 and J is TRBJ1-1; 7 bases are shared with TRBD1. Per the germline V gene, CDR1 is SEHNR and CDR2 is FQNEAQ (reference sequence). The CDR3 runs to 17 residues.

CDR3 bases: TGCGCCAGCAGACTACAGATCTACGAGCAGTACTTC. It encodes CASRLQIYEQYF. The chain employs TRBV5-1 and TRBJ2-7; no clear D. CDR1 SGHRS and CDR2 YFSETQ come from the germline V gene. This CDR3 spans 12 amino acids. Trimming removed 5 bases at V and 3 bases at J, with 9 bases between. Combining the CDR3 with reference TRBV5-1 and TRBJ2-7 gives the whole variable domain KAGVTQTPRYLIKTRGQQVTLSCSPISGHRSVSWYQQTPGQGLQFLFEYFSETQRNKGNFPGRFSGRQFSNSRSEMNVSTLELGDSALYLCASRLQIYEQYFGPGTRLTVT.